The T cell receptor beta chain under discussion was sequenced for a study of blood T cell repertoires in COVID-19. Looking at the study overall: PBMCs, B-cell-depleted T cells, or T cells were the source of the cDNA or gDNA that made up the material.

The participants were between about 18 and 90 years old and came from about two dozen US areas. Allocation to cohorts depended on clinical history reported by the participants. The method was immunoSEQ multiplex PCR; TCRdb's version includes in-frame clones alone and lacks a portion of them. The sample has around 250,000 clones; roughly 80% are singletons. This clone turned up a few times. The CDR3 consists of 16 residues. From germline, CDR1 is SGHNT and CDR2 YYREEE (reference sequence). V dropped 0 bases and J dropped 5; count of bases not matched to a gene: 2. This receptor was taken from a man aged 50-60 years who had recovered from COVID-19. The genes are TRBV5-4 and TRBJ2-3, with 14 bases matching TRBD2. The specimen sequenced was PBMCs or T cells enriched from blood (not recorded which). The CDR3 bases are TGTGCCAGCAGCTTGGCGGGGACTAGCGGGAGAGATACGCAGTATTTT. Protein product: CASSLAGTSGRDTQYF.